The entry that follows covers one T cell receptor (beta chain) sequence. This sample is part of a study of cytomegalovirus exposure and HLA in healthy donors. Everyone who donated was a healthy bone marrow donor. Primers: 60 Vbeta forward and 13 Jbeta reverse. This table comes from immunoSEQ multiplex PCR, and its TCRdb copy is limited to in-frame clones, with some not included. The sample consists of roughly 100,000 clones, over 75% of them appearing once. This sequence was found in a man in his 60s in good health and CMV-seropositive. The sequencing input was PBMCs.

The CDR3 bases are TGTGCCAGCAGCTTAGGAGTTGCTAGCGGGGCCCAAGAGACCCAGTACTTC. Encoded protein: CASSLGVASGAQETQYF. The chain uses TRBV11-3 and TRBJ2-5, with 9 nucleotides matching TRBD2. The germline gives CDR1 SGHNT, CDR2 YENEEA. Germline trimming cut 1 base from V and 1 base from J; bases unmatched to any gene: 7. There are 17 residues in the CDR3.